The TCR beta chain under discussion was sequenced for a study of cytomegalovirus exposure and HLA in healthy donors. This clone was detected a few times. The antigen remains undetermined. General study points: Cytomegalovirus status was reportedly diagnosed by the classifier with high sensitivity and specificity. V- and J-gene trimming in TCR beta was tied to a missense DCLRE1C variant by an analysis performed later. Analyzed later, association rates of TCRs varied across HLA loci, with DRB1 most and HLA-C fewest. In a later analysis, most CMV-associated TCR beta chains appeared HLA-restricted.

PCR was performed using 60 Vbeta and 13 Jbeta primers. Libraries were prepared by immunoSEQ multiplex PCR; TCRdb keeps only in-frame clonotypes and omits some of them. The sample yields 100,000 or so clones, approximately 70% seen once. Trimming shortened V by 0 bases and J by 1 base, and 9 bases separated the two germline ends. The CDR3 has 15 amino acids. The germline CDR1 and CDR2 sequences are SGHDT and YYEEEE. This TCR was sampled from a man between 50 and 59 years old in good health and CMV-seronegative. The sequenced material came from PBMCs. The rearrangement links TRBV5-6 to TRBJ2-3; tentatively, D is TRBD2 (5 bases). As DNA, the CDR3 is TGTGCCAGCAGCTTGGTCAGCGGCGGCACAGATACGCAGTATTTT. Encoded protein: CASSLVSGGTDTQYF.